What follows are 19 T cell receptor beta chains derived from one specimen sequenced in a study of technical replicates of blood from four donors. Sequencing was performed with immunoSEQ multiplex PCR; in TCRdb, only in-frame clones are kept and a portion is missing. The data contain approximately 93,000 clones, about 93% of them singletons. The source material was T cells isolated from PBMCs. The source of these receptors is a human donor in good health.

This clone was counted a single time. The chain joins TRBV28 to TRBJ2-7; 12 nucleotides line up with TRBD2. The length of the CDR3 is 14 residues. V dropped 7 bases and J dropped 7; count of bases not matched to a gene: 8. CDR1 and CDR2 from the germline V gene are MDHEN and SYDVKM. The CDR3 sequence is CASNPLAGGWEQYF. CDR3 coding DNA: TGTGCCAGCAATCCCCTAGCGGGAGGGTGGGAGCAGTACTTC.

The V call is TRBV21-1, the J call TRBJ2-5; the table's D gene call, TRBD2, was not cross checked with the DNA. TRBV21-1 is described as a pseudogene. The length of the CDR3 is 14 residues. The CDR3: CANPLRGEGETQYF. DNA of the CDR3: TGTGCCAATCCTTTACGGGGGGAGGGAGAGACCCAGTACTTC.

The chain combines TRBV10-2 with TRBJ1-1; D unresolved. The CDR3 length is 11 residues. V was cut by 6 bases and J by 4 bases, with 6 bases left in between. Germline assignment: CDR1 WSHSY and CDR2 SAAADI. The CDR3 region has the DNA TGCGCCAGCAGGGCTGTCACTGAAGCTTTCTTT. Protein: CASRAVTEAFF.

V and J are TRBV5-1 and TRBJ1-3, with 7 bases aligning to TRBD1. The germline V gene encodes CDR1 SGHRS and CDR2 YFSETQ. V was pared by 4 bases and J by 0 bases, with 7 bases of the junction left unmatched. The CDR3 has 16 residues. The chain's CDR3 is CASSRGDSNSGNTIYF. The CDR3 bases are TGCGCCAGCAGCCGAGGGGACAGCAACTCTGGAAACACCATATATTTT.

The V and J genes are TRBV28 and TRBJ1-2; 9 bases line up with TRBD1. The CDR3 extends over 16 amino acids. V shed 7 bases and J 6 bases; nucleotides not matched to a gene: 15. Germline values: CDR1 MDHEN, CDR2 SYDVKM. CDR3 DNA: TGTGCCAGCAATTCATTAGGGGACAGGGTAGACCATGGCTACACCTTC. As protein: CASNSLGDRVDHGYTF.

The genes are TRBV5-6 and TRBJ2-7; possible D gene TRBD1, 6 bases. The CDR3 contains 15 residues. Trimming left V 4 bases short and J 3 bases short, with 17 bases between. The V gene's germline CDR1 is SGHDT and CDR2 YYEEEE. CDR3 DNA: TGTGCCAGCAGCCATATCCAGGACAGAATCTACGAGCAGTACTTC. Protein: CASSHIQDRIYEQYF.

The chain is built from TRBV4-2 and TRBJ2-7; 12 bases map to TRBD2. Germline-derived CDR1 and CDR2 are LGHNA and YNFKEQ. The CDR3 extends over 16 amino acids. The ends lost 3 bases at V and 1 base at J; junction bases unmatched: 4. CDR3 in amino acids: CASSQDLAGGSYEQYF. CDR3 in DNA: TGTGCCAGCAGCCAGGACCTAGCGGGGGGGTCCTACGAGCAGTACTTC.

The J gene is TRBJ1-5, the V gene TRBV28; D gene unclear. Germline assignment: CDR1 MDHEN and CDR2 SYDVKM. This CDR3 region has 16 residues. Deletions cut 5 bases from V and 1 base from J, with 15 bases between. Here the CDR3 DNA reads TGTGCCAGCAGTCCTAGTTTCGGGTTGAGCAATCAGCCCCAGCATTTT. Its translation is CASSPSFGLSNQPQHF.

The chain recombines TRBV9 with TRBJ2-1; 13 bases line up with TRBD2. CDR3 length: 14 residues. CDR1 is SGDLS, CDR2 YYNGEE, per germline. Unmatched junction bases numbered 8, after V lost 2 bases and J lost 15 bases. The CDR3 bases are TGTGCCAGCAGCGTCGCAGGACTAGCGGGAGTGCCGTTCTTC. This encodes CASSVAGLAGVPFF.

This rearrangement joins TRBV5-1 to TRBJ2-5, with TRBD2 as a possible D gene (6 bases). V was clipped by 0 bases and J by 1 base, with 10 bases between them. The CDR3 is 15 residues long. The germline CDR1 and CDR2 sequences are SGHRS and YFSETQ. As DNA, the CDR3 is TGCGCCAGCAGCTTGGGCGCGGGGTTCCAAGAGACCCAGTACTTC. It translates to CASSLGAGFQETQYF.

The rearrangement uses TRBV28 and TRBJ1-2, with TRBD1 matching over 7 bases. J gave up 2 bases and V 6 bases, and 12 bases lay outside the gene matches. Germline CDR1 MDHEN, CDR2 SYDVKM. The CDR3 runs 16 residues. CDR3 DNA sequence: TGTGCCAGCAGCCCACCGCCGGGACAGAGAAACTATGGCTACACCTTC. This encodes CASSPPPGQRNYGYTF.

This chain connects TRBV7-6 to TRBJ2-5; 7 bases map to TRBD2. The junction had 9 bases not matched to a gene; V was cut back by 0 bases and J by 5 bases. This CDR3 region has 16 residues. The germline V gene encodes CDR1 SGHVS and CDR2 FNYEAQ. The CDR3 DNA sequence: TGTGCCAGCAGCTTAGCATCCTCTCCCGGGAGGGAGACCCAGTACTTC. Translated, it gives CASSLASSPGRETQYF. Full variable domain (outside the CDR3, taken from reference TRBV7-6 and TRBJ2-5): GAGVSQSPRYKVTKRGQDVALRCDPISGHVSLYWYRQALGQGPEFLTYFNYEAQQDKSGLPNDRFSAERPEGSISTLTIQRTEQRDSAMYRCASSLASSPGRETQYFGPGTRLLVL.

This rearrangement joins TRBV19 to TRBJ1-5; 7 bases match TRBD1. The CDR3 totals 18 residues. The germline V gene encodes CDR1 LNHDA and CDR2 SQIVND (reference sequence). V lost 5 bases and J lost 9; bases outside the gene matches: 22. CDR3 protein: CASSPRREAGGIVRPQHF. The CDR3 coding sequence is TGTGCCAGTAGTCCCCGGCGGGAGGCAGGGGGGATCGTCAGGCCCCAGCATTTT.

CDR3 in amino acids: CASSSGTVSSEQYF. CDR3 DNA: TGCGCCAGCAGCTCAGGGACAGTGAGCTCCGAGCAGTACTTC. This chain connects TRBV5-1 to TRBJ2-7; 7 bases match TRBD1. This CDR3 comprises 14 residues. Trimming cost V 3 bases and J 6 bases; bases outside gene matches: 9. The germline V gene encodes CDR1 SGHRS and CDR2 YFSETQ.

J is TRBJ2-7 and V is TRBV5-1, with 9 bases fitting TRBD1. The CDR3 covers 14 residues. Per germline, CDR1 SGHRS and CDR2 YFSETQ. The junction had 6 bases not matched to a gene; V was cut back by 4 bases and J by 4 bases. The DNA of the CDR3 is TGCGCCAGCAGCCAGAGGGACAGGGCTTACGAGCAGTACTTC. Translated: CASSQRDRAYEQYF.

The chain has TRBV5-4 and TRBJ2-7, with D possibly being TRBD2 (5 bases). Trimming pared 4 bases from V and 3 bases from J, leaving 11 bases between. CDR1 and CDR2 from the germline V gene are SGHNT and YYREEE (reference sequence). The length of the CDR3 is 13 residues. The DNA of the CDR3 is TGTGCCAGCAGCGAGATCGGGGTCTACGAGCAGTACTTC. This encodes CASSEIGVYEQYF.

The J gene is TRBJ2-2, the V gene TRBV5-1; 10 bases align to TRBD2. The CDR3 extends over 16 amino acids. V gave up 0 bases and J gave up 5 bases; unmatched junction bases: 4. CDR1 and CDR2 from the germline V gene are SGHRS and YFSETQ. The CDR3 bases are TGCGCCAGCAGCTTGGTTCTAGCGGGAGATACCGGGGAGCTGTTTTTT. This codes for CASSLVLAGDTGELFF.

This CDR3 reads CASSLDGGPPNEQYF. CDR3 DNA sequence: TGCGCCAGCAGCTTGGACGGGGGGCCTCCCAACGAGCAGTACTTC. V gene TRBV5-1 combines with J gene TRBJ2-7; perhaps TRBD2 as D (7 bases). V was cut by 0 bases and J by 5 bases, with 15 bases left in between. CDR1 and CDR2 (germline): SGHRS, YFSETQ. The CDR3 runs 15 residues.

The rearrangement uses TRBV27 and TRBJ2-2; D remains unclear. There are 15 residues in the CDR3. V was pared by 4 bases and J by 4 bases, with 13 bases between. From germline, CDR1 is MNHEY and CDR2 SMNVEV (reference sequence). CDR3 DNA: TGTGCCAGCAGTTACGATGAGTCGGGCACCGGGGAGCTGTTTTTT. Its translation is CASSYDESGTGELFF.